This TCR beta chain was found in a study of beta chain features in type 1 diabetes. As every portion of the isolated RNA was reverse transcribed, the sequencing read expressed TCRB transcripts. Naive, central memory and regulatory T cell samples averaged roughly 3.4 million immunoSEQ reads each. Sequenced by immunoSEQ multiplex PCR; TCRdb stores in-frame clones only, minus some. The data show about 660,000 clones, more than 12% seen once. Study results and limitations: Relative to healthy donors, patients appeared to have naive, central memory and Treg TCRB repertoires that were more similar. When Type 1 diabetes patients were examined, their TCRB CDR3s proved moderately but significantly shorter in all four CD4+ subsets.

The CDR3 extends over 14 amino acids. Germline CDR1 reads SNHLY; CDR2 reads FYNNEI. V was cut by 8 bases and J by 5 bases, with 19 bases left in between. To note about this clone: Its antigen is still unknown.

The material sequenced was naive CD4+ T cells from blood. This clonotype originated in a young man with type 1 diabetes. J is TRBJ2-7 and V is TRBV2; D remains ambiguous. CDR3 DNA sequence: TGTGCCAGCCATACCAGCTGGACGACCCACGAGCAGTACTTC. Translation: CASHTSWTTHEQYF.